This section outlines one TCR beta chain sequence together with its context. No antigen is known for it. No much larger clonotype is one base removed from it; base qualities were not supplied. The sample belongs to a study of shared clonotypes between healthy human individuals (TCRdb year 2020). Some background on the complete study: The cohort included three men and two women between 18 and 49 years of age. To estimate repertoire size and how much clonotype sharing occurs between individuals, the study deeply sequenced the blood TCR repertoires of about five healthy adults. To increase sequencing depth and limit assay-specific biases, different laboratories used diverse techniques to prepare libraries and sequence TCR repertoires. For each donor, CD4 naive and CD4 memory were each run on three plates, CD8 naive on two plates, and CD8 memory on one plate. Leukapheresis yielded between about 0.94 and 8.9 billion PBMCs per donor. Beyond this particular receptor, the publication reports: Because the study included a small number of donors, the genetic and exposure-history diversity represented was limited. Incomplete sequencing was indicated by rarefaction of sorted-subset datasets, despite the large sequencing depth. Based on pairwise subsampling, the degree of clonotype sharing among donors was expected to be affected by sequencing depth. Higher generation probabilities were observed for clonotypes shared by all four sorted-subset donors than for non-shared clonotypes. Sharing across a handful of donors was observed for around 5% of naive CD4, 3% to 4% of naive CD8, over 2% of memory CD4, and about 0.38% of memory CD8 clonotypes. Sampling was restricted to blood, and TCR repertoires in tissue are likely to differ from TCR repertoires in blood. Naive subsets generally had larger estimated clonotype richness than memory subsets did.

The donors were healthy, HIV-negative adults with no recently reported acute infections or vaccinations. Every donor was a Caucasian adult residing in Nashville, Tennessee, USA. CD8 memory samples combined magnetically selected CD45RO+ cells with CCR7-negative CD45RA+ effector memory (TemRA) cells. Blood was obtained by leukapheresis, after which PBMCs were separated by Ficoll-Histopaque density gradient centrifugation and cryopreserved in liquid nitrogen vapor phase. Purity and quantity of every magnetically sorted T cell population were checked by analytical flow cytometry. From each sorted fraction, genomic DNA was isolated and quantified by UV absorbance on a Nanodrop 2000c. The CDR3 numbers 17 residues from cysteine through phenylalanine. The read is trimmed to its CDR3 DNA, 51 bases read in frame from base 1. V and J are trimmed by 0 bases and 0 bases, and the gene matches miss 6 bases of the junction. Sequences SGDLS (CDR1) and YYNGEE (CDR2) are obtained from the germline V gene.

Using the deep immunoSEQ assay, multiplex PCR amplified TCR CDR3 regions from genomic DNA. Extracted genomic DNA from each cell subset was spread evenly across all wells of several immunoSEQ 96-well plates, with each plate serving as a replicate. For sorted subsets, 200 ng of genomic DNA, equivalent to tens of thousands of T cell genomes, went into each replicate PCR. Purified libraries were quantified with a Qubit 3.0 fluorometer, sized on a Bioanalyzer 2100, and re-quantified with the KAPA Library Quantification kit. A separate single-read 150-cycle Illumina NextSeq 550 flow cell was used to sequence each immunoSEQ 96-well plate. The paper's data handling went like this. The immunoSEQ output contained only junctional sequences without quality scores, so filtering could not match that applied to full-length reads. To assign V/J genes and CDR3, sequences were annotated against IMGT germline references using PyIR, a Python wrapper for IgBLAST v1.9. Reads with weak V/J assignments (E-value above 1e-6), missing CDR3, stop codons, out-of-frame junctions, or ambiguous translated residues were removed. V3J clonotypes were defined by identical inferred V gene, J gene, and CDR3 amino acid sequence. Percentage overlap between repertoires was computed as shared unique clonotypes divided by the size of the smaller repertoire. RTK rarefaction, the Chao1 estimator, and Recon v2.1 estimates of unobserved clonotypes were used to assess repertoire richness. Generation probabilities were computed with OLGA for all TCRbeta clonotypes obtained by the gDNA method from several donors. TCRdb took over this immuneACCESS table, retaining in-frame rearrangements with V and J assigned. Such tables are incomplete; in checked studies, under half of the missing clones stem from an unresolved V gene, and the remainder is unexplained. The V and J calls and clone size are taken from that table; D and trimming were inferred from the DNA. The sample includes just over 95,000 clones, with roughly two thirds observed a single time. The biggest ten clones account for around 41% of the sample.

The sequenced sample was memory CD8+ T cells sorted from blood. The cell subset or site label for this specimen denotes: CD45RO+ cells pooled with CCR7-negative TemRA cells. This TCR was recovered from a man aged 25 to 45 in good health. The chain is assembled from TRBV9 and TRBJ2-1; TRBD2 matches 7 bases in the middle. The CDR3 reads as follows: CASSVVGSGGSYNEQFF. The nucleotide sequence reads as follows: TGTGCCAGCAGCGTAGTCGGATCGGGGGGCTCCTACAATGAGCAGTTCTTC.